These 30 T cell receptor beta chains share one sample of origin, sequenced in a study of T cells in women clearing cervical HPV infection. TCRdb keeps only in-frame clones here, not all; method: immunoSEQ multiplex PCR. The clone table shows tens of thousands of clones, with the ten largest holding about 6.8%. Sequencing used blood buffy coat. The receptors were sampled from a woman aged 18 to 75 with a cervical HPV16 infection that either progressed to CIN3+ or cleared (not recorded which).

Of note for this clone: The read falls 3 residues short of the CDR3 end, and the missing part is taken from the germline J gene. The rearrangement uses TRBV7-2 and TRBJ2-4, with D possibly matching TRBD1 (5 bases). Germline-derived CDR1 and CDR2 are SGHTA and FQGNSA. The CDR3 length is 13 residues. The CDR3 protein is CASSFGAGYGQYF. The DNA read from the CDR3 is TGTGCCAGCAGCTTTGGGGCCGGCTATGGT.

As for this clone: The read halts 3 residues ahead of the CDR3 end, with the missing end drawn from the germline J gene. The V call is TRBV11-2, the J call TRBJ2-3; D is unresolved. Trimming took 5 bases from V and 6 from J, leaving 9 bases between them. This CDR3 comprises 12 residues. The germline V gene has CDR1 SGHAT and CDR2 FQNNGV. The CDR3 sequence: CASSPRSDTQYF. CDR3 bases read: TGTGCCAGCAGCCCTAGGTCGGATACG. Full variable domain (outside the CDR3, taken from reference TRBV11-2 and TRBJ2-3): EAGVAQSPRYKIIEKRQSVAFWCNPISGHATLYWYQQILGQGPKLLIQFQNNGVVDDSQLPKDRFSAERLKGVDSTLKIQPAKLEDSAVYLCASSPRSDTQYFGPGTRLTVL.

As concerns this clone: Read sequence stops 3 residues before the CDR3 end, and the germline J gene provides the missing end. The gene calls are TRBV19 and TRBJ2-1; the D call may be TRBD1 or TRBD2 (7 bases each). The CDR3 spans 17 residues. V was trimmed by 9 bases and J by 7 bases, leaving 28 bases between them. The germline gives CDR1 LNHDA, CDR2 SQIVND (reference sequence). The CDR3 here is CARPTLGGGAGSNEQFF. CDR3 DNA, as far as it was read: TGTGCCAGGCCTACCTTGGGAGGGGGCGCGGGTTCTAATGAG.

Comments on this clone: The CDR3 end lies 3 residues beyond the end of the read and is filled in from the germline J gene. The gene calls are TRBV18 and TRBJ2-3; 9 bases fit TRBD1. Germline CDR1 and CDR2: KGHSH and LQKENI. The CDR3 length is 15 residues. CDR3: CASSLGTGLGETQYF. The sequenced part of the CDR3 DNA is TGTGCCAGCTCACTCGGGACAGGGCTGGGGGAGACG.

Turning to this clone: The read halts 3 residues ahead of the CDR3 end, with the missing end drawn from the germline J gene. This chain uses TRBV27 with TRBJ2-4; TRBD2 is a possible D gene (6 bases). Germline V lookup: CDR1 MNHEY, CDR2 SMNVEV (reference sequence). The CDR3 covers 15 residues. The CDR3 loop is CASSPGTRKQETQYF. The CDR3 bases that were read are TGTGCCAGCAGTCCCGGGACTCGAAAACAAGAGACT.

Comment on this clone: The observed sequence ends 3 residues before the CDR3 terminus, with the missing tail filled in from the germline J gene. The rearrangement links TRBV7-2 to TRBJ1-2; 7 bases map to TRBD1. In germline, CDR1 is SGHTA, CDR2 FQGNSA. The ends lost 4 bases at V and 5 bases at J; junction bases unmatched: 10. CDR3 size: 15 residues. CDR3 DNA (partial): TGTGCCAGCAGCTCCCTGCGGGAGGGGGCATATGGC. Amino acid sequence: CASSSLREGAYG. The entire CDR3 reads CASSSLREGAYGYTF.

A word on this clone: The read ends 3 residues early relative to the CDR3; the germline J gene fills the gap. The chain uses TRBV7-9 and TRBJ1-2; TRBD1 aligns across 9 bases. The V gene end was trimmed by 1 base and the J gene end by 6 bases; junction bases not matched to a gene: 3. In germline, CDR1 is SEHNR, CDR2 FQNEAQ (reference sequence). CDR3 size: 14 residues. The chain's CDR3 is CASSLGGTGNGYTF. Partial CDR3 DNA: TGTGCCAGCAGCTTAGGAGGGACAGGGAATGGC.

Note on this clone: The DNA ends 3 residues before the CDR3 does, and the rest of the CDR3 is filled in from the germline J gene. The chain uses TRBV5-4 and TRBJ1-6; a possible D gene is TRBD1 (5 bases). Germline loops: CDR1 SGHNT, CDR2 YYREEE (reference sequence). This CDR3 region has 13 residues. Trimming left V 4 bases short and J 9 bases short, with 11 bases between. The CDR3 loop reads CASSPGIRSPLHF. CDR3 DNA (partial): TGTGCCAGCAGCCCAGGGATTCGTTCACCC.

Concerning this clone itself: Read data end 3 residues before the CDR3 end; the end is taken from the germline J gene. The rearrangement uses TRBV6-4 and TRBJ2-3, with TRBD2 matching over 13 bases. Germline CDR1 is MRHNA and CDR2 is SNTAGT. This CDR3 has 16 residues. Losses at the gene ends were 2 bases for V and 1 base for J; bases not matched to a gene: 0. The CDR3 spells CASSDGTSGGTDTQYF. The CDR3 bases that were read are TGTGCCAGCAGTGACGGGACTAGCGGGGGCACAGATACG.

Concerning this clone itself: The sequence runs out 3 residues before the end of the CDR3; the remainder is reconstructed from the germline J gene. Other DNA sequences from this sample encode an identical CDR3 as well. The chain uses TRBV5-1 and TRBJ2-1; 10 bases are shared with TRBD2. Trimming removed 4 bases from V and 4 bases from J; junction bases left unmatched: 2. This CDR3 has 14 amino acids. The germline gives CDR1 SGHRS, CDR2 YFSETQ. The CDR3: CASSASGGYNEQFF. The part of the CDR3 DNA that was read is TGCGCCAGCAGCGCTAGCGGGGGATACAATGAG. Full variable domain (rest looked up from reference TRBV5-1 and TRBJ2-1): KAGVTQTPRYLIKTRGQQVTLSCSPISGHRSVSWYQQTPGQGLQFLFEYFSETQRNKGNFPGRFSGRQFSNSRSEMNVSTLELGDSALYLCASSASGGYNEQFFGPGTRLTVL.

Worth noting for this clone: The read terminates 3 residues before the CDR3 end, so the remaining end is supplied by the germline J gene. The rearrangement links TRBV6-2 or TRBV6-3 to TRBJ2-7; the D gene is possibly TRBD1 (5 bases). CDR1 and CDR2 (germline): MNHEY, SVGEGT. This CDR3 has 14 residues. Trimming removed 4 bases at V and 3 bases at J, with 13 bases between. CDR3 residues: CASSSVQARYEQYF. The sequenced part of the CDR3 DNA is TGTGCCAGCAGTTCCGTACAGGCCCGCTACGAG.

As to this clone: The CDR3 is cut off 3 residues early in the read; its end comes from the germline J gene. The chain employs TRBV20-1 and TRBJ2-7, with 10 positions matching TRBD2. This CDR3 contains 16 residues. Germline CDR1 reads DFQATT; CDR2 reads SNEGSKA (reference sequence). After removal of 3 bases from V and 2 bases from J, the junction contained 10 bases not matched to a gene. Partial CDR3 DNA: TGCAGTGCTAGGGGTTACCTAGCGGGAGCCCCCTACGAG. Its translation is CSARGYLAGAPYE. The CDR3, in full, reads CSARGYLAGAPYEQYF.

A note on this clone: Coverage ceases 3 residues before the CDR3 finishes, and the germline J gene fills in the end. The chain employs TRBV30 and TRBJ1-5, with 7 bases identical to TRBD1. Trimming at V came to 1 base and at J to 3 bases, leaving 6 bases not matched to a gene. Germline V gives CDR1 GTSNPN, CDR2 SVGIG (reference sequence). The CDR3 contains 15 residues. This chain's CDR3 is CAWSEGQAVNQPQHF. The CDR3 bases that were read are TGTGCCTGGAGTGAAGGACAGGCGGTCAATCAGCCC.

The covered CDR3 bases are TGCAGCGTTGGTCCTGGCGGTTGGGATCAGCCC. Amino acid sequence: CSVGPGGWDQP. The whole CDR3 sequence reads CSVGPGGWDQPQHF. The chain recombines TRBV29-1 with TRBJ1-5; D not certain. The read ends 3 residues before the CDR3 terminus; that terminus is restored from the germline J gene. The CDR3 is made up of 14 amino acids. Trimming pared 4 bases from V and 5 bases from J, leaving 15 bases between. The germline gives CDR1 SQVTM, CDR2 ANQGSEA. Combining the CDR3 with reference TRBV29-1 and TRBJ1-5 gives the whole variable domain SAVISQKPSRDICQRGTSLTIQCQVDSQVTMMFWYRQQPGQSLTLIATANQGSEATYESGFVIDKFPISRPNLTFSTLTVSNMSPEDSSIYLCSVGPGGWDQPQHFGDGTRLSIL.

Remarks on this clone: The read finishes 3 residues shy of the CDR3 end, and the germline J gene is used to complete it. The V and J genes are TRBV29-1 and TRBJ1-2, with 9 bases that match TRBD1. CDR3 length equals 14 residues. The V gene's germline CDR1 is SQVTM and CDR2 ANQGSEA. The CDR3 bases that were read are TGCAGCGTTGAATTGGGACAGGGTATTTACGAC. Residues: CSVELGQGIYD. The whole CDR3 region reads CSVELGQGIYDYTF.

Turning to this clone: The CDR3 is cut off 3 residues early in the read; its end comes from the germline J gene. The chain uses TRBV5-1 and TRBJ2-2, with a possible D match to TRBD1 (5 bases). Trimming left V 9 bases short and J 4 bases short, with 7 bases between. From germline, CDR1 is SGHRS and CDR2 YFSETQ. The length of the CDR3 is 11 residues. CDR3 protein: CATTVTGELFF. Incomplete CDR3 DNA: TGCGCCACGACAGTCACCGGGGAG.

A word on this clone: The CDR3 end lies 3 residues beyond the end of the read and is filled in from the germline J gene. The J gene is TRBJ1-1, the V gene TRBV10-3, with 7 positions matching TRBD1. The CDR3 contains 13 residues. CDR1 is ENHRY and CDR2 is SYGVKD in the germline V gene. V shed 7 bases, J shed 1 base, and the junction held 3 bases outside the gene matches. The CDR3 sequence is CAIKGQSNTEAFF. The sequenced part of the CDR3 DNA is TGTGCCATCAAGGGACAGTCGAACACTGAA.

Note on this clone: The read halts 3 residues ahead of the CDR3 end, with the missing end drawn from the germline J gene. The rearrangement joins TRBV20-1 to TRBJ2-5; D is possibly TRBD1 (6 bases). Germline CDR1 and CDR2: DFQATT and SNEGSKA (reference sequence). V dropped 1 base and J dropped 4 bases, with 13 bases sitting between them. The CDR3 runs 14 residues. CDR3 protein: CSARVQGMGETQYF. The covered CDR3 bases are TGCAGTGCTAGAGTCCAGGGGATGGGAGAGACC.

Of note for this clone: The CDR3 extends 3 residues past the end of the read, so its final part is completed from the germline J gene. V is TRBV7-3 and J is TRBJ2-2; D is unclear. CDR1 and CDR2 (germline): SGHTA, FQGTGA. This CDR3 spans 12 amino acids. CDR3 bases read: TGTGCCAGCAGCGCCGAGACGGGTCCG. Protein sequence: CASSAETGP. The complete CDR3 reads CASSAETGPLFF. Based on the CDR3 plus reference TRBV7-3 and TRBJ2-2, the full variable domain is GAGVSQTPSNKVTEKGKYVELRCDPISGHTALYWYRQSLGQGPEFLIYFQGTGAADDSGLPNDRFFAVRPEGSVSTLKIQRTERGDSAVYLCASSAETGPLFFGEGSRLTVL.

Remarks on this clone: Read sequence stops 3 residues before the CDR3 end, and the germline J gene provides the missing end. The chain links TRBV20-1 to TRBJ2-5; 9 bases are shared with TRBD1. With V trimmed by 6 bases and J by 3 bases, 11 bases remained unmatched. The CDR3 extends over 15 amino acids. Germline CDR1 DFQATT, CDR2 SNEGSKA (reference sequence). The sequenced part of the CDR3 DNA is TGCAGTGCCCCCTTCGGGACAGGGCGAAAAGAGACC. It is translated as CSAPFGTGRKET. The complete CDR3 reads CSAPFGTGRKETQYF.

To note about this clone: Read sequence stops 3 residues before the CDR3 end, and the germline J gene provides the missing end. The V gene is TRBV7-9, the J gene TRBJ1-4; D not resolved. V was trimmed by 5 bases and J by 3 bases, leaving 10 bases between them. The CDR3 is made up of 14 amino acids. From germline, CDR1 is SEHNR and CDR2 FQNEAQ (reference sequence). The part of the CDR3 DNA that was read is TGTGCCAGCAGCGGTGATCGGGCTAATGAAAAA. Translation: CASSGDRANEK. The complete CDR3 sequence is CASSGDRANEKLFF.

The CDR3: CASSPRGGSQGNIGKLFF. The sequenced part of the CDR3 DNA is TGTGCCAGTAGTCCCCGAGGAGGCTCGCAGGGGAATATAGGTAAG. The genes are TRBV19 and TRBJ2-2, with a tentative D call TRBD1 (6 bases). The CDR3 goes on 3 residues after the read ends, and that part is filled in from the germline J gene. CDR3 length: 18 residues. The V gene's germline CDR1 is LNHDA and CDR2 SQIVND (reference sequence).

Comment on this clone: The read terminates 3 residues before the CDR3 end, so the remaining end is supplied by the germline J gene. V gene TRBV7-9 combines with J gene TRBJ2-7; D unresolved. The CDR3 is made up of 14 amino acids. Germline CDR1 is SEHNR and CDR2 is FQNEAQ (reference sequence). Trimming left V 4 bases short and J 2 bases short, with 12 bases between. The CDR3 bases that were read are TGTGCCAGCAGCTCGAATGGTTGGCCCTACGAG. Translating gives CASSSNGWPYE. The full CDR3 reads CASSSNGWPYEQYF.

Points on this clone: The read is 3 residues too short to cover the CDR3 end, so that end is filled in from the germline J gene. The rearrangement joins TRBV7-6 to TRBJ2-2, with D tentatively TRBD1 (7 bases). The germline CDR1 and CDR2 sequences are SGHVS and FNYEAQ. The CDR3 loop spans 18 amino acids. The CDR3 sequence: CASSLRPGSTRGAEKLFF. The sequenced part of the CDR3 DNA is TGTGCCAGCAGCTTACGGCCAGGGTCAACCAGGGGGGCCGAAAAG.

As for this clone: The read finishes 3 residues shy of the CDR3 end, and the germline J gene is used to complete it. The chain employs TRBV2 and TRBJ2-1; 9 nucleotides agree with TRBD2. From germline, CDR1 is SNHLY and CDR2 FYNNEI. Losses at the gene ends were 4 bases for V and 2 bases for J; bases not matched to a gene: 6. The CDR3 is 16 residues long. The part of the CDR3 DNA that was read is TGTGCCAGCAGTGGGGGGCTAGCGGGGACCTACAATGAG. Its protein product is CASSGGLAGTYNE. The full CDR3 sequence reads CASSGGLAGTYNEQFF.

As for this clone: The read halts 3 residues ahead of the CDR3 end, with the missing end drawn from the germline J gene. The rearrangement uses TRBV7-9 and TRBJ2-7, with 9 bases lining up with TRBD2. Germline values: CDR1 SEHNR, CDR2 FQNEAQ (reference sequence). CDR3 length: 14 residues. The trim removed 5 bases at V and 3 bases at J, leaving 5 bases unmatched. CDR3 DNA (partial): TGTGCCAGCAGCCCCGGGACTAGCCTCTACGAG. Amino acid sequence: CASSPGTSLYE. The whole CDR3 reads CASSPGTSLYEQYF.

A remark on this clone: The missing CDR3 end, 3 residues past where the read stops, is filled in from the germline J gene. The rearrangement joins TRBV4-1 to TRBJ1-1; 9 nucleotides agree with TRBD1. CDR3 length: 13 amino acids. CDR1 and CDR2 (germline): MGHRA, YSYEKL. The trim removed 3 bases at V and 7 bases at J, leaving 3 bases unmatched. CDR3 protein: CASSHGTGREAFF. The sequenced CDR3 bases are TGCGCCAGCAGCCACGGGACAGGGCGTGAA.

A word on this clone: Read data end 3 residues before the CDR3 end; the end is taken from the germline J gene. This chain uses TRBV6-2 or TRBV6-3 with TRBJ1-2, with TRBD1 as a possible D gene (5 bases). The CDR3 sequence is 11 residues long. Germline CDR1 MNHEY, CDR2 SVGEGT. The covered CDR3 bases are TGTGCCAGCAGCCAGGGATCAGGC. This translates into CASSQGSG. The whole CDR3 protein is CASSQGSGYTF.

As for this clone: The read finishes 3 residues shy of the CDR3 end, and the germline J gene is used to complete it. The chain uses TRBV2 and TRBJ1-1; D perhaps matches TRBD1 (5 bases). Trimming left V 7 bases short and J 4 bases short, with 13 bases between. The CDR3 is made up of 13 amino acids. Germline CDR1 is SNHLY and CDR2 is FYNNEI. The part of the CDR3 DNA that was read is TGTGCCAGCATGATCCGACAGCTCACTGAA. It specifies CASMIRQLTE. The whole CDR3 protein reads CASMIRQLTEAFF.

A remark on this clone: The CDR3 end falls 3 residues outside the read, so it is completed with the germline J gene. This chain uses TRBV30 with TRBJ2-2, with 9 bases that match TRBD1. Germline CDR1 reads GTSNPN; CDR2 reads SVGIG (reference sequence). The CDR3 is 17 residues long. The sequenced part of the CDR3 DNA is TGTGCCTGGAGTGGTCGACAGGGGGTAATCTATAATTCACCG. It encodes CAWSGRQGVIYNSP. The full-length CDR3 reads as CAWSGRQGVIYNSPLFF.